The 29 T cell receptor beta chains listed next were all sequenced from one sample in a study of T-cell memory formation after mild COVID-19 (TCRdb year 2021). Libraries were prepared through 5' RACE. The sequencing machine was an Illumina NovaSeq 6000. TCRdb took the public reads, trimmed them with fastp at Q25, ran MiXCR for clone calling and kept in-frame beta chains. Each entry merges the rows of one CDR3 protein and shows their most common DNA and genes. This sample lists some 350,000 distinct CDR3 sequences; more than 15% were detected once. About 20% of the sample is taken by the ten largest. Sequencing was performed on PBMCs or a T cell subset sorted from them (not recorded which). The source of these receptors is a man aged 18 to 30 who had mild COVID-19 (a few samples of this study predate the infection). The sample titles of this study are shuffled in the database, so cell type and time point are left out; the donor was told from shared clones.

J is TRBJ1-2 and V is TRBV6-2 or TRBV6-3; TRBD1 matches at 10 bases. V lost 6 bases to trimming and J lost 3 bases; unmatched junction nucleotides: 4. The germline gives CDR1 MNHEY, CDR2 SVGEGT. The CDR3 runs 14 residues. CDR3 nucleotides: TGTGCCAGCAGGACAGGGGGCTCTCACTATGGCTACACCTTC. Protein sequence: CASRTGGSHYGYTF.

This clonotype showed up many times. This chain connects TRBV3-1 to TRBJ2-3, with 7 bases fitting TRBD2. In germline, CDR1 is LGHDT, CDR2 YNNKEL (reference sequence). The J segment lost 1 base and the V segment lost 2 bases, leaving 6 bases of the junction unmatched. This CDR3 contains 16 residues. CDR3 loop: CASSQLERDRTDTQYF. The CDR3 DNA sequence: TGTGCCAGCAGCCAACTAGAGCGGGACCGCACAGATACGCAGTATTTT.

The chain couples TRBV6-1 to TRBJ2-6; D is perhaps TRBD1 or TRBD2 (5 bases each). The CDR3 is made up of 12 amino acids. Per the germline V gene, CDR1 is MNHNS and CDR2 is SASEGT. V dropped 11 bases and J dropped 9 bases, with 14 bases sitting between them. In nucleotides, the CDR3 is TGTGCCGTCGAGGGACCGAACAACGTCCTGACTTTC. Translation: CAVEGPNNVLTF.

The gene calls are TRBV30 and TRBJ1-4; the D gene is possibly TRBD1 (6 bases). V was pared by 3 bases and J by 6 bases, with 14 bases between. The CDR3 totals 14 residues. From germline, CDR1 is GTSNPN and CDR2 SVGIG (reference sequence). The CDR3 loop reads CAWSGGGFYEKLFF. As DNA, the CDR3 is TGTGCCTGGAGCGGAGGGGGGTTCTATGAAAAACTGTTTTTT.

The V and J genes are TRBV5-1 and TRBJ2-1; D unclear. The germline V and J ends were trimmed by 2 bases and 7 bases, with 10 bases remaining between them. The length of the CDR3 is 13 residues. Germline lookup yields CDR1 SGHRS and CDR2 YFSETQ. CDR3 in DNA: TGCGCCAGCAGCTTTCAAGGCCTAAATGAGCAGTTCTTC. The encoded protein is CASSFQGLNEQFF.

This clonotype turned up a few times. The V call is TRBV7-9, the J call TRBJ2-7; D may be TRBD1 (5 bases). This CDR3 region has 13 residues. The V gene lost 3 bases and the J gene lost 5 bases, with 11 bases spanning the gap. Per the germline V gene, CDR1 is SEHNR and CDR2 is FQNEAQ (reference sequence). The CDR3 DNA is TGTGCCAGCAGCTTCTGGGGCAGGGACGAGCAGTACTTC. The encoded protein is CASSFWGRDEQYF.

Only a few counts were recorded for this clonotype. The CDR3 DNA sequence: TGTGCCAGCAGTTATGCTAGCGGGGTCCTAAGCACAGATACGCAGTATTTT. Its protein is CASSYASGVLSTDTQYF. The chain couples TRBV6-6 to TRBJ2-3; TRBD2 matches at 9 bases. The length of the CDR3 is 17 residues. V trimming: 3 bases; J trimming: 0 bases; junction bases outside the gene matches: 7. Germline lookup yields CDR1 MNHNY and CDR2 SVGAGI (reference sequence).

The table lists this clonotype with a few counts. CDR3 loop: CASSQDLRGGVQYF. The CDR3 bases are TGCGCCAGCAGCCAAGATCTCAGGGGTGGGGTTCAGTACTTC. The chain joins TRBV4-1 to TRBJ2-4; perhaps TRBD1 as D (6 bases). Trimming removed 0 bases from V and 11 bases from J, with 14 bases in between. CDR1 is MGHRA, CDR2 YSYEKL, per germline. This CDR3 spans 14 amino acids.

The rearrangement uses TRBV24-1 and TRBJ2-3, with 7 nucleotides matching TRBD1. The CDR3 length is 15 residues. Per germline, CDR1 KGHDR and CDR2 SFDVKD. With V trimmed by 3 bases and J by 0 bases, 2 bases remained unmatched. The CDR3 sequence: CATSDLRGSTDTQYF. CDR3 coding DNA: TGTGCCACCAGTGATCTCAGGGGGAGCACAGATACGCAGTATTTT.

This clonotype was seen only a few times. The chain uses TRBV21-1 and TRBJ2-1. TRBV21-1 is a documented pseudogene. The CDR3 is 14 residues long. Written as DNA, the CDR3 is TGTGCCAGCAGCAAGCGGGTGCCTAGGGATGAGCAGTTCTTC. It codes for CASSKRVPRDEQFF.

The CDR3 nucleotides read TGTGCCAGCAGTGATAGACTAGCCAAAGAGACCCAGTACTTC. Translating it yields CASSDRLAKETQYF. The V gene is TRBV2, the J gene TRBJ2-5; 7 bases map to TRBD2. Germline-derived CDR1 and CDR2 are SNHLY and FYNNEI. CDR3 length: 14 residues. The trim removed 3 bases at V and 3 bases at J, leaving 4 bases unmatched. Full variable domain (outside the CDR3, taken from reference TRBV2 and TRBJ2-5): EPEVTQTPSHQVTQMGQEVILRCVPISNHLYFYWYRQILGQKVEFLVSFYNNEISEKSEIFDDQFSVERPDGSNFTLKIRSTKLEDSAMYFCASSDRLAKETQYFGPGTRLLVL.

There are a few counts of this clonotype. The V call is TRBV4-1, the J call TRBJ2-7; D ambiguous. The V end lost 3 bases, the J end lost 3 bases, and 9 bases lay between the germline ends. The length of the CDR3 is 13 residues. The germline V gene has CDR1 MGHRA and CDR2 YSYEKL. The CDR3 nucleotides read TGCGCCAGCAGCCAGGCAAACCACTACGAGCAGTACTTC. Translation: CASSQANHYEQYF.

This clonotype was counted between two and nine times. This chain joins TRBV18 and TRBJ2-4; 12 bases are a match to TRBD1. The germline gives CDR1 KGHSH, CDR2 LQKENI. Trimming at V came to 2 bases and at J to 8 bases, leaving 4 bases not matched to a gene. This CDR3 has 15 residues. CDR3 region: CASSPGTGGLHIQYF. Written as DNA, the CDR3 is TGTGCCAGCTCACCAGGGACAGGGGGCTTGCACATTCAGTACTTC.

This clonotype has just a few counts. This chain links TRBV3-1 with TRBJ1-1; tentatively, D is TRBD1 (6 bases). Germline lookup yields CDR1 LGHDT and CDR2 YNNKEL (reference sequence). This CDR3 is 15 amino acids long. Trimming pared 4 bases from V and 4 bases from J, leaving 16 bases between. The CDR3 protein is CASSRGRVGGTEAFF. The DNA of the CDR3 is TGTGCCAGCAGCCGAGGGAGGGTAGGGGGCACTGAAGCTTTCTTT. Based on the CDR3 plus reference TRBV3-1 and TRBJ1-1, the full variable domain is DTAVSQTPKYLVTQMGNDKSIKCEQNLGHDTMYWYKQDSKKFLKIMFSYNNKELIINETVPNRFSPKSPDKAHLNLHINSLELGDSAVYFCASSRGRVGGTEAFFGQGTRLTVV.

The CDR3 region is CSAERQDSTDTQYF. CDR3 nucleotides: TGCAGTGCTGAAAGACAGGACAGCACAGATACGCAGTATTTT. This chain joins TRBV20-1 and TRBJ2-3; tentatively, D is TRBD1 (6 bases). With 5 bases removed from V and 0 bases from J, the gap between germline ends came to 12 bases. CDR1 DFQATT and CDR2 SNEGSKA come from the germline V gene (reference sequence). The CDR3 is made up of 14 amino acids.

The chain has TRBV10-3 and TRBJ2-5; no reliable D call. CDR3 length equals 14 residues. Germline V gene lookup returns CDR1 ENHRY and CDR2 SYGVKD. Deletions cut 4 bases from V and 3 bases from J, with 12 bases between. CDR3 nucleotide sequence: TGTGCCATCAGTGGGCTTGGCAAGGAAGAGACCCAGTACTTC. Translating gives CAISGLGKEETQYF.

This clonotype has more than one count but fewer than ten. The genes are TRBV4-3 and TRBJ2-2, with unresolved D. Germline V CDR1 and CDR2: LGHNA, YSLEER. The CDR3 length is 16 residues. The V gene lost 0 bases and the J gene lost 0 bases, with 8 bases spanning the gap. The CDR3 region is CASSQDRGTNTGELFF. The CDR3 DNA reads TGCGCCAGCAGCCAAGATCGCGGAACGAACACCGGGGAGCTGTTTTTT.

The sample holds a few counts of this clonotype. This chain connects TRBV4-1 to TRBJ1-3; TRBD1 matches at 11 bases. Germline CDR1 MGHRA, CDR2 YSYEKL. The CDR3 has 15 residues. V dropped 0 bases and J dropped 11; count of bases not matched to a gene: 6. In DNA, the CDR3 is TGCGCCAGCAGCCAAGATCGGACAGGGGGCATCTCCATATATTTT. This sequence encodes CASSQDRTGGISIYF.

The CDR3 spells CASSAAGGMDTEAFF. CDR3 sequence (DNA): TGTGCCAGCAGCGCCGCAGGGGGTATGGACACTGAAGCTTTCTTT. The genes are TRBV9 and TRBJ1-1, with 7 bases matching TRBD1. Germline assignment: CDR1 SGDLS and CDR2 YYNGEE. This CDR3 is 15 amino acids long. With 3 bases clipped from V and 3 bases from J, the junction kept 8 bases outside the gene matches.

The rearrangement uses TRBV27 and TRBJ2-7; D unresolved. The CDR3 loop spans 14 amino acids. Deletions cut 6 bases from V and 4 bases from J, with 16 bases between. Germline CDR1 MNHEY, CDR2 SMNVEV (reference sequence). This CDR3 is CASSPRPHFYEQYF. The CDR3 bases are TGTGCCAGCAGCCCTAGGCCCCATTTTTACGAGCAGTACTTC.

The chain carries TRBV3-1 and TRBJ2-1, with 7 bases identical to TRBD1. The CDR3 has 15 residues. Germline lookup yields CDR1 LGHDT and CDR2 YNNKEL (reference sequence). V dropped 6 bases and J dropped 1; count of bases not matched to a gene: 6. DNA for the CDR3: TGTGCCAGCAGTTTCCGGGACAGATCCTACAATGAGCAGTTCTTC. Translated: CASSFRDRSYNEQFF.

The table lists this clonotype with a few counts. The genes are TRBV4-3 and TRBJ2-7; TRBD1 agrees at 8 bases. The V gene end was trimmed by 0 bases and the J gene end by 3 bases; junction bases not matched to a gene: 7. Germline V lookup: CDR1 LGHNA, CDR2 YSLEER. CDR3 length: 16 residues. The CDR3: CASSQDPTGVVYEQYF. In DNA, the CDR3 is TGCGCCAGCAGCCAAGATCCGACAGGGGTTGTCTACGAGCAGTACTTC.

Only a few counts were recorded for this clonotype. The CDR3, as DNA: TGTGCCAGCAGCGTAGGTGGGATCCAAGAGACCCAGTACTTC. Protein sequence: CASSVGGIQETQYF. The chain carries TRBV9 and TRBJ2-5; D is uncertain. V was cut by 0 bases and J by 1 base, with 7 bases left in between. In germline, CDR1 is SGDLS, CDR2 YYNGEE. This CDR3 spans 14 amino acids.

The gene calls are TRBV7-2 and TRBJ1-1; no clear D gene. This CDR3 is built from 13 residues. CDR1 SGHTA and CDR2 FQGNSA come from the germline V gene. With 3 bases removed from V and 4 bases from J, the gap between germline ends came to 9 bases. The chain's CDR3 is CASSFRIITEAFF. The CDR3 nucleotides are TGTGCCAGCAGCTTCAGGATAATCACTGAAGCTTTCTTT.

This chain connects TRBV14 to TRBJ1-2; D not resolved. The V and J ends lost 5 bases and 4 bases respectively, with 11 bases between them. Germline-derived CDR1 and CDR2 are SGHDN and FVKESK. This CDR3 contains 13 residues. CDR3 DNA: TGTGCCAGCAGCGGCTCTCGGAGCTATGGCTACACCTTC. As protein: CASSGSRSYGYTF.

This clonotype was recorded many times. This sequence joins TRBV20-1 and TRBJ2-7, with a tentative D call TRBD1 (5 bases). Germline lookup yields CDR1 DFQATT and CDR2 SNEGSKA (reference sequence). V lost 3 bases and J lost 2, with 8 bases in between. The CDR3 spans 12 residues. CDR3 sequence: CSARTAAYEQYF. The CDR3, as DNA: TGCAGTGCTAGGACAGCTGCCTACGAGCAGTACTTC.

There are a few counts of this clonotype. The chain couples TRBV20-1 to TRBJ2-4; maybe TRBD1 (5 bases). The V gene's germline CDR1 is DFQATT and CDR2 SNEGSKA (reference sequence). The CDR3 extends over 15 amino acids. V lost 2 bases and J 3 bases, leaving 14 bases between the germline ends. In DNA form, the CDR3 reads TGCAGTGCTAGATCCCCAGCGACAGTCAAAAACATTCAGTACTTC. Residues: CSARSPATVKNIQYF.

The gene calls are TRBV7-2 and TRBJ2-1; maybe TRBD1 (5 bases). Germline V CDR1 and CDR2: SGHTA, FQGNSA. CDR3 size: 13 residues. Trimming removed 5 bases at V and 4 bases at J, with 9 bases between. The CDR3 reads CASSVYRYNEQFF. CDR3 bases: TGTGCCAGCAGCGTTTACAGGTACAATGAGCAGTTCTTC.

The chain links TRBV10-3 to TRBJ2-1, with 10 bases matching TRBD2. V was clipped by 6 bases and J by 0 bases; unmatched bases: 11. Germline V gene lookup returns CDR1 ENHRY and CDR2 SYGVKD. CDR3 size: 18 residues. The CDR3, as DNA: TGTGCCATCAGGGGTGGAGCGGGGGGGCTCCTCTCCTACAATGAGCAGTTCTTC. Translation gives CAIRGGAGGLLSYNEQFF.